Reported below is one T cell receptor (beta chain). This clone has just a few counts. The clone's antigen remains unknown. It has no much larger one-base neighbor in the sample; base qualities were not kept. Trimming takes 0 bases from V and 3 bases from J, and the germline ends sit 9 bases apart. CDR1 is given as ENHRY and CDR2 as SYGVKD, both from the germline V gene. Taken from cysteine to phenylalanine, the CDR3 has 14 residues. Kept here is only the CDR3 DNA, which spans 42 bases and is read in frame from base 1. The sample comes from a study of PD-1 blockade in mismatch repair-deficient tumors (TCRdb year 2017). Background for the entire study: The trial enrolled fewer than 90 consecutive patients with about a dozen mismatch repair-deficient cancer types between September 2013 and late 2016, all previously treated and progressing. Tumor-associated T cell clones were tracked in the peripheral blood of patients responding to PD-1 blockade by deep sequencing of TCR CDR3 regions.

Libraries were prepared through the immunoSEQ multiplex PCR assay. The table comes from immuneACCESS by way of TCRdb, which keeps in-frame sequences with V and J called. Part of the clones is missing from these tables; in studies checked, under half for an unresolved V gene and the rest for unknown reasons. This sample has some 120,000 clones in its table, and more than 60% of those were observed once. Jointly, the top ten make up about 5.1% of the sample. For every enrolled patient, mismatch repair deficiency was confirmed by either polymerase chain reaction or immunohistochemistry. TCR sequencing was performed for a few patients who responded to pembrolizumab therapy. The phase II trial prospectively tested pembrolizumab PD-1 blockade in advanced mismatch repair-deficient cancers regardless of tissue of origin. Peripheral blood T cell samples were gathered serially, both before PD-1 blockade started and at multiple time points afterward. Blood sampling time points were reported as weeks after the first dose of pembrolizumab.

Broader findings and caveats from the paper: Rapid expansion after pembrolizumab followed by contraction, generally before radiologic responses, was shown by tumor-resident clones, which were often undetectable in blood before treatment.

The receptor's source is an adult with mismatch repair-deficient cancer. The sample here was peripheral blood, taken 60 to 65 weeks after starting pembrolizumab. The chain was built from TRBV10-3 and TRBJ2-7; the D gene is perhaps TRBD1, on 5 matching bases. The CDR3 corresponds to CAISESGTGYEQYF. Here is the DNA: TGTGCCATCAGTGAGTCGGGAACAGGCTACGAGCAGTACTTC.